The present entry profiles one TCR beta chain with its context. This clone was picked up one time. Its antigen is still unknown. The sample holds no much larger clone one base away, and base qualities are not on file. CDR1 KGHSH and CDR2 LQKENI were looked up in the germline V gene. Trimming leaves V shorter by 5 bases and J shorter by 3 bases, with the junction holding 4 bases beyond the gene matches. Including the terminal cysteine and phenylalanine, the CDR3 comprises 14 residues. Only the CDR3 region is kept as DNA, spanning 42 bases read in frame from base 1. The donors were healthy, HIV-negative adults who had no recently reported acute infections or vaccinations. Every donor was a Caucasian adult residing in Nashville, Tennessee, USA. CD4+ T cells were enriched through magnetic negative selection, after which naive cells were positively selected on CD45RA and the remaining negative fraction served as the memory subset. Blood was collected by leukapheresis, and PBMCs were isolated by Ficoll-Histopaque density gradient centrifugation and then cryopreserved in liquid nitrogen vapor phase. Purity and quantity of every magnetically sorted T cell population were checked by analytical flow cytometry. From each sorted fraction, genomic DNA was isolated and quantified by UV absorbance on a Nanodrop 2000c.

The data were obtained in a study of shared clonotypes between healthy human individuals (dated by TCRdb to about 2020). The study in broad terms: The cohort included three men and a couple of women between 18 and 49 years of age. For each donor, CD4 naive and CD4 memory were each given three plates, CD8 naive was given two plates, and CD8 memory was given one plate. The study deeply sequenced blood TCR repertoires of about 5 healthy adults to estimate repertoire size and the extent of clonotype sharing between individuals. Libraries were prepared and TCR repertoires were sequenced by different laboratories using diverse techniques, in order to increase sequencing depth and limit assay-specific biases. Leukapheresis yielded between about 0.85 and 9 billion PBMCs per donor.

Using the deep immunoSEQ assay, TCR CDR3 regions were amplified from genomic DNA by multiplex PCR. For each cell subset, the extracted genomic DNA was distributed evenly across all wells of several immunoSEQ 96-well plates, and each plate served as one replicate. For sorted subsets, roughly 200 ng of genomic DNA, equivalent to roughly 33,000 T cell genomes, went into each replicate PCR. Purified libraries were quantified with a Qubit 3.0 fluorometer, sized on a Bioanalyzer 2100, and re-quantified with the KAPA Library Quantification kit. Every immunoSEQ 96-well plate was sequenced on a dedicated single-read 150-cycle Illumina NextSeq 550 flow cell. For the original study's pipeline: Because the immunoSEQ output included only junctional sequences and no quality scores, the filtering could not be the same as the filtering used for full-length reads. Sequences were annotated with PyIR, a Python wrapper for IgBLAST v1.9, using IMGT germline references to assign V/J genes and CDR3. Reads were filtered out if the reads had weak V/J assignments (E-value above 1e-6), no CDR3, stop codons, out-of-frame junctions, or ambiguous translated residues. V3J clonotypes were defined as sequences sharing the same inferred V gene, J gene, and CDR3 amino acid sequence. To compute the percentage overlap between repertoires, the number of shared unique clonotypes was divided by the size of the smaller repertoire. RTK rarefaction, the Chao1 estimator, and Recon v2.1 estimates of unobserved clonotypes were used to assess repertoire richness. OLGA was used to compute generation probabilities for all TCRbeta clonotypes that the gDNA method yielded from a handful of donors. In its TCRdb copy, this immuneACCESS table keeps in-frame sequences only and misses some clones. Where compared with another copy, unresolved V genes explain less than half of these, and the others have no known cause. V and J calls and clone size are those listed in that table; D and trimming were worked out from the DNA. The sample table holds about 2.4 million clones, of which roughly 93% were seen once. About 0.34% of the sample rests with the top ten.

Beyond this particular receptor, the publication reports: Naive subsets generally had larger estimated clonotype richness than memory subsets. Pairwise subsampling indicated that sequencing depth was expected to affect the degree of clonotype sharing among donors. Only blood was sampled, and tissue TCR repertoires likely differ from those in blood. Roughly 5% of naive CD4, approximately 3.7% of naive CD8, around 2.3% of memory CD4, and approximately 0.4% of memory CD8 clonotypes were shared across a few donors. Rarefaction of sorted-subset datasets indicated incomplete sequencing despite the large sequencing depth. Clonotypes shared by all four sorted-subset donors showed higher generation probabilities than non-shared clonotypes. The genetic and exposure-history diversity represented was limited by the small number of donors.

Recombination joined TRBV18 with TRBJ1-2, and TRBD1 matches 9 of the central bases. Sample: naive CD4+ T cells from PBMCs. Explained via the paper, the cell subset or site label denotes: CD45RA+ positively selected. This TCR came from a man younger than 35 in good health. Some clones in this sample may be carry-over from other donors' samples. The CDR3 here reads CASSIQGADYGYTF. The nucleotide sequence reads TGTGCCAGCTCAATACAGGGGGCGGACTATGGCTACACCTTC.